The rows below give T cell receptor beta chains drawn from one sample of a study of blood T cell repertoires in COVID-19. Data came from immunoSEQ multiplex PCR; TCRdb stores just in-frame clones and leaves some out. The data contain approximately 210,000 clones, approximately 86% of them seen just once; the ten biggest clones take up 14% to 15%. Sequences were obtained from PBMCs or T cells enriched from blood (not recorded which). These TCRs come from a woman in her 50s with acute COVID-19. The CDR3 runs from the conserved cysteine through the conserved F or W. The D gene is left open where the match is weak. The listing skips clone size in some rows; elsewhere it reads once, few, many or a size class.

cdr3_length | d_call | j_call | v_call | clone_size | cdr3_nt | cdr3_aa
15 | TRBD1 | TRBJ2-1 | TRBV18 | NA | TGTGCCAGCTCAGCCTTAGACAGGGGGCGCTCTGAGCAGTTCTTC | CASSALDRGRSEQFF
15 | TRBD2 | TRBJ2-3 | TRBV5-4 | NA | TGTGCCAGCAGGGCCGGGACTAGCGGGTTGGATACGCAGTATTTT | CASRAGTSGLDTQYF
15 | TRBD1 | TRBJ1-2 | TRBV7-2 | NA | TGTGCCAGCAGCGTCCCGGGACAGGGGGTTTCTGGCTACACCTTC | CASSVPGQGVSGYTF
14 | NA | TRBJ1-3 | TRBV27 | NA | TGTGCCAGCAGCGGGATCGACTCTGGAAACACCATATATTTT | CASSGIDSGNTIYF
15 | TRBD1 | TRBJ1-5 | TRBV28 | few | TGTGCCAGCAGCCGACAGGGGGCTAGCAATCAGCCCCAGCATTTT | CASSRQGASNQPQHF
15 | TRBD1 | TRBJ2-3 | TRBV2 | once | TGTGCCAGCAGTCCCACAGGGGTCATCACAGATACGCAGTATTTT | CASSPTGVITDTQYF
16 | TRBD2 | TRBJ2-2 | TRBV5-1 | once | TGCGCCAGCAGCTTGGGTAGCGGGATAAGGACCGGGGAGCTGTTTTTT | CASSLGSGIRTGELFF
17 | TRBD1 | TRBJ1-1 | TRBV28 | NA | TGTGCCAGCAGCTCCAATTACCAGGGGGCTAGGAACACTGAAGCTTTCTTT | CASSSNYQGARNTEAFF
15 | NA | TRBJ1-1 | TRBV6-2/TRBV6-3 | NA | TGTGCCAGCAGTTACTCTTTTGGAGGTCTCACTGAAGCTTTCTTT | CASSYSFGGLTEAFF
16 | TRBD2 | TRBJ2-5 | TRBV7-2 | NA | TGTGCCAGCACCCCCCGACAAGGACTAGCGGAAGAGACCCAGTACTTC | CASTPRQGLAEETQYF
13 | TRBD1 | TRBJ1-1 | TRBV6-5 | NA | TGTGCCAGCAGTTTTGACAGGGCAACTGAAGCTTTCTTT | CASSFDRATEAFF
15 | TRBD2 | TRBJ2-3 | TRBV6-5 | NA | TGTGCCAGCAGTTTTAGCGGGAGAGGGACAGATACGCAGTATTTT | CASSFSGRGTDTQYF
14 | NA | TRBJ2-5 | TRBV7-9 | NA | TGTGCCAGCACCTTACGGCAGGGACAAGAGACCCAGTACTTC | CASTLRQGQETQYF
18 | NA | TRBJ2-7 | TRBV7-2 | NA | TGTGCCAGCAGCTTAGCGAGATCTGGGGGGAGGCCTGAATACGAGCAGTACTTC | CASSLARSGGRPEYEQYF
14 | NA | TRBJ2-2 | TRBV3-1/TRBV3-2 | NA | TGTGCCAGCAGCCAAAGAAGGGGCTCCGGGGAGCTGTTTTTT | CASSQRRGSGELFF
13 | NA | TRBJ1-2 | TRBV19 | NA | TGTGCCAGCCGACCTGACAGCCGAAGAGGCTACACCTTC | CASRPDSRRGYTF
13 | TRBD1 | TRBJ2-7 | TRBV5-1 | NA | TGCGCCAGCAGCCTCGGACAGGGGGACGAGCAGTACTTC | CASSLGQGDEQYF
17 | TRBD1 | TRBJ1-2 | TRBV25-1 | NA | TGTGCCAGCAGTGAAGGACAGGGGCACCGGGCTAACTATGGCTACACCTTC | CASSEGQGHRANYGYTF
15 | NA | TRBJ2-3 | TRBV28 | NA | TGTGCCAGCAGTTTGGGCAGCGGTAGCACAGATACGCAGTATTTT | CASSLGSGSTDTQYF
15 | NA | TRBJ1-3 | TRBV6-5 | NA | TGTGCCAGCAGTTCAGGGCCAATCTCTGGAAACACCATATATTTT | CASSSGPISGNTIYF
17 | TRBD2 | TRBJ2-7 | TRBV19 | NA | TGTGCCAGTAGTATCGGGACTAGCGGGAGGAATACCGACGAGCAGTACTTC | CASSIGTSGRNTDEQYF
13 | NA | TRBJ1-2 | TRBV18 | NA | TGTGCCAGCTCACCACTTGTAGACTATGGCTACACCTTC | CASSPLVDYGYTF
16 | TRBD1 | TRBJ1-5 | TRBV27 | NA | TGTGCCAGCAGTTTAGGGACAGCGAATAGCAATCAGCCCCAGCATTTT | CASSLGTANSNQPQHF
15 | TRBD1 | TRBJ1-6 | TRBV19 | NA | TGTGCCAGTAGTATCGGGACAGGGGATAATTCACCCCTCCACTTT | CASSIGTGDNSPLHF
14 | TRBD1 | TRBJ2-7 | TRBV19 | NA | TGTGCCAGTAGTACTGGGACAGCCTCCTACGAGCAGTACTTC | CASSTGTASYEQYF
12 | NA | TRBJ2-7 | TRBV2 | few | TGTGCCAGCAGTGACGTCGGGTACGAGCAGTACTTC | CASSDVGYEQYF
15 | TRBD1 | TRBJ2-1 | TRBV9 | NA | TGTGCCAGCAGCGCCAGACAGGGGAAGTACAATGAGCAGTTCTTC | CASSARQGKYNEQFF
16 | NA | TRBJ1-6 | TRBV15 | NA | TGTGCCACCAGCACACCACGGGACACATATAATTCACCCCTCCACTTT | CATSTPRDTYNSPLHF
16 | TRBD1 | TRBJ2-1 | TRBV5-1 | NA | TGCGCCAGCAGCAGAGAGCCAGGGGGCTCCTACAATGAGCAGTTCTTC | CASSREPGGSYNEQFF
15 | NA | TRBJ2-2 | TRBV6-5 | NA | TGTGCCACCAGGATAACCGGGATTAACACCGGGGAGCTGTTTTTT | CATRITGINTGELFF
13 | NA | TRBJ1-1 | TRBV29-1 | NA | TGCAGCGTGGGAGATAGAGGAAACACTGAAGCTTTCTTT | CSVGDRGNTEAFF
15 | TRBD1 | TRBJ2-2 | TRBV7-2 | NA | TGTGCCAGCAGCTTACACGGACAGGGCTTCGTGGAGCTGTTTTTT | CASSLHGQGFVELFF
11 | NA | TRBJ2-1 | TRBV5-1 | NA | TGCGCCAGCAGATGGACTAATGAGCAGTTCTTC | CASRWTNEQFF
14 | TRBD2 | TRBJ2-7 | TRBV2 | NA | TGTGCCAGCAGATCGACTAGCGGGAGCTACGAGCAGTACTTC | CASRSTSGSYEQYF
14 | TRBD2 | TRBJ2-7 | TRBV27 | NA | TGTGCCAGCCAGGACTACGGGAGGGCCTACGAGCAGTACTTC | CASQDYGRAYEQYF
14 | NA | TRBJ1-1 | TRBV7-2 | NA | TGTGCCAGCAGCTTAGTATTCGGGGTCACTGAAGCTTTCTTT | CASSLVFGVTEAFF